What follows are 25 T cell receptor beta chains derived from one specimen sequenced in a study of chemoradiotherapy in HPV16-positive cancers. Clones were read by immunoSEQ multiplex PCR, and TCRdb kept only the in-frame ones, dropping some. The sample records some 19,000 clones, approximately 83% being singletons. Sequencing used blood, obtained from a patient who underwent chemoradiotherapy. These receptors came from a human donor with HPV-associated anogenital cancer.

The chain uses TRBV7-2 and TRBJ2-3; a possible D gene is TRBD2 (6 bases). The V and J ends lost 2 bases and 1 base respectively, with 19 bases between them. CDR1 and CDR2 (germline): SGHTA, FQGNSA. The length of the CDR3 is 18 residues. For the CDR3, the DNA is TGTGCCAGCAGCTTAAGATATCGGGGAGGAGGACGCACAGATACGCAGTATTTT. It yields the protein CASSLRYRGGGRTDTQYF.

This clone was picked up a small number of times. The chain joins TRBV21-1 to TRBJ2-5; TRBD2 is the table's D call, not checked against the DNA. TRBV21-1 is given as a pseudogene. The CDR3 totals 18 residues. CDR3 protein: CASSKAGRPTSGAETQYF. In DNA, the CDR3 is TGTGCCAGCAGCAAAGCCGGACGCCCTACTAGCGGAGCGGAGACCCAGTACTTC.

The J gene is TRBJ1-1, the V gene TRBV7-2, with D possibly TRBD1 on 5 matching bases. The ends were cut back, 0 bases at V and 4 bases at J, with 15 bases in the middle. Germline CDR1 reads SGHTA; CDR2 reads FQGNSA. This CDR3 region has 16 residues. As DNA, the CDR3 is TGTGCCAGCAGCTTAGCCGTCCGGGCGGGGGGCACTGAAGCTTTCTTT. Its protein product is CASSLAVRAGGTEAFF. The full variable domain, completed using reference TRBV7-2 and TRBJ1-1, is GAGVSQSPSNKVTEKGKDVELRCDPISGHTALYWYRQSLGQGLEFLIYFQGNSAPDKSGLPSDRFSAERTGGSVSTLTIQRTQQEDSAVYLCASSLAVRAGGTEAFFGQGTRLTVV.

In this sample, this clone turned up once. This sequence joins TRBV18 and TRBJ2-1; 8 bases are shared with TRBD1. The V and J ends lost 2 bases and 3 bases, in that order; junction bases with no gene match: 3. The germline V gene encodes CDR1 KGHSH and CDR2 LQKENI. The CDR3 runs 15 residues. CDR3 sequence (DNA): TGTGCCAGCTCACCAGGACAGGGCCGCTACAATGAGCAGTTCTTC. Translation: CASSPGQGRYNEQFF. Looking up the rest from reference TRBV18 and TRBJ2-1 gives the full variable domain: NAGVMQNPRHLVRRRGQEARLRCSPMKGHSHVYWYRQLPEEGLKFMVYLQKENIIDESGMPKERFSAEFPKEGPSILRIQQVVRGDSAAYFCASSPGQGRYNEQFFGPGTRLTVL.

CDR3 coding DNA: TGTGCCAGCAGCTTAACCCCAGCGGCCTACGAGCAGTACTTC. Translating gives CASSLTPAAYEQYF. This chain uses TRBV11-2 with TRBJ2-7, with a possible D match to TRBD2 (5 bases). Trimming pared 2 bases from V and 2 bases from J, leaving 10 bases between. The CDR3 spans 14 residues. Germline V lookup: CDR1 SGHAT, CDR2 FQNNGV.

The V call is TRBV4-2, the J call TRBJ1-2, with D possibly TRBD1 on 6 matching bases. CDR1 and CDR2 from the germline V gene are LGHNA and YNFKEQ. Deletions cut 0 bases from V and 8 bases from J, with 16 bases between. The CDR3 sequence is 15 residues long. CDR3 protein: CASSQDSTGREGYTF. The CDR3 DNA sequence: TGTGCCAGCAGCCAAGACTCTACAGGGAGGGAGGGCTACACCTTC.

The gene calls are TRBV6-1 and TRBJ1-1; D unclear. The germline V gene has CDR1 MNHNS and CDR2 SASEGT. This CDR3 spans 11 amino acids. V lost 8 bases and J 1 base, leaving 5 bases between the germline ends. The CDR3 DNA sequence: TGTGCCAGCGTCGGGAACACTGAAGCTTTCTTT. Translation gives CASVGNTEAFF.

CDR3 bases: TGTGCCAGCAGTGAAATCGGGAATTCCTACGAGCAGTACTTC. The encoded protein is CASSEIGNSYEQYF. J is TRBJ2-7 and V is TRBV6-1; weak D call: TRBD2 (5 bases). Trimming pared 2 bases from V and 1 base from J, leaving 9 bases between. Germline loops: CDR1 MNHNS, CDR2 SASEGT. This CDR3 spans 14 amino acids.

V gene TRBV7-2 combines with J gene TRBJ1-3; 7 bases are shared with TRBD1. CDR1 is SGHTA, CDR2 FQGNSA, per germline. The CDR3 runs to 17 residues. The junction had 10 bases not matched to a gene; V was cut back by 5 bases and J by 0 bases. Here the CDR3 reads CASSARQGADSGNTIYF. The CDR3, as DNA: TGTGCCAGCAGCGCCCGACAGGGAGCGGACTCTGGAAACACCATATATTTT.

This clone was detected only once. The chain joins TRBV27 to TRBJ1-6, with D tentatively TRBD1 (6 bases). CDR1 and CDR2 from the germline V gene are MNHEY and SMNVEV (reference sequence). The V and J ends lost 2 bases and 9 bases respectively, with 23 bases between them. The CDR3 has 18 amino acids. The DNA for the CDR3 is TGTGCCAGCAGTTTAAGGGGTGAGGAGGGGGTAAGAGGTTCACCCCTCCACTTT. It yields the protein CASSLRGEEGVRGSPLHF.

The gene calls are TRBV6-1 and TRBJ2-1; possible D gene TRBD2, 5 bases. In germline, CDR1 is MNHNS, CDR2 SASEGT. The V gene lost 5 bases and the J gene lost 0 bases, with 11 bases spanning the gap. The CDR3 is made up of 15 amino acids. Here the CDR3 reads CASSSSPYSYNEQFF. Here the CDR3 DNA reads TGTGCCAGCAGTTCTAGCCCCTACTCCTACAATGAGCAGTTCTTC.

The V and J genes are TRBV14 and TRBJ1-3, with 7 bases aligning to TRBD1. Germline V gene data show CDR1 as SGHDN and CDR2 as FVKESK. CDR3 size: 14 residues. V trimming: 3 bases; J trimming: 4 bases; junction bases outside the gene matches: 3. The CDR3 loop reads CASSHPGQGNTIYF. The CDR3 nucleotides are TGTGCCAGCAGCCATCCGGGACAGGGAAACACCATATATTTT.

The chain couples TRBV20-1 to TRBJ2-7, with no clear D. Trimming took 3 bases from V and 3 from J, leaving 6 bases between them. Germline CDR1 and CDR2: DFQATT and SNEGSKA (reference sequence). The CDR3 extends over 11 amino acids. CDR3 region: CSASGSYEQYF. CDR3 nucleotide sequence: TGCAGTGCTAGCGGTAGCTACGAGCAGTACTTC.

V and J are TRBV29-1 and TRBJ2-2; no clear D gene. The CDR3 spans 15 residues. Trimming left V 0 bases short and J 4 bases short, with 12 bases between. Germline-derived CDR1 and CDR2 are SQVTM and ANQGSEA. In nucleotides, the CDR3 is TGCAGCGTTGAAGACTGGGTTTCGAGCACCGGGGAGCTGTTTTTT. Translation gives CSVEDWVSSTGELFF.

V gene TRBV11-2 combines with J gene TRBJ2-2; TRBD2 aligns across 10 bases. Germline CDR1 and CDR2: SGHAT and FQNNGV. The CDR3 length is 18 residues. The V and J ends lost 3 bases and 4 bases, in that order; junction bases with no gene match: 11. The CDR3 protein is CASSLDSELAGPTGELFF. The CDR3 bases are TGTGCCAGCAGCTTGGATTCGGAACTAGCGGGACCCACCGGGGAGCTGTTTTTT.

This clone was picked up a small number of times. This chain connects TRBV9 to TRBJ2-1, with 12 bases that match TRBD2. Losses at the gene ends were 4 bases for V and 1 base for J; bases not matched to a gene: 6. This CDR3 has 17 residues. The germline V gene has CDR1 SGDLS and CDR2 YYNGEE. CDR3 in DNA: TGTGCCAGCAGCCATACTAGCGGGAGGCGTTCCTACAATGAGCAGTTCTTC. This gives the protein CASSHTSGRRSYNEQFF.

The V and J genes are TRBV7-8 and TRBJ1-4; TRBD1 aligns across 9 bases. Looked up from germline, CDR1 is SGHVS and CDR2 is FQNEAQ. V gave up 5 bases and J gave up 3 bases; unmatched junction bases: 10. The CDR3 extends over 17 amino acids. This CDR3 reads CASSTGTGLLANEKLFF. In DNA, the CDR3 is TGTGCCAGCAGCACCGGGACAGGGTTATTAGCTAATGAAAAACTGTTTTTT.

The V and J genes are TRBV4-1 and TRBJ2-5, with D possibly being TRBD1 (6 bases). Germline V gene sequence: CDR1 MGHRA, CDR2 YSYEKL. The CDR3 runs to 14 residues. Trimming shortened V by 6 bases and J by 10 bases, and 21 bases separated the two germline ends. CDR3 region: CASSLEGFQGHQYF. In DNA, the CDR3 is TGCGCCAGCAGTCTTGAGGGATTTCAGGGACACCAGTACTTC.

The chain carries TRBV7-9 and TRBJ2-5; the match to TRBD1 covers 9 bases. The V segment lost 3 bases and the J segment 3 bases; nucleotides outside the gene matches: 2. In germline, CDR1 is SEHNR, CDR2 FQNEAQ (reference sequence). This CDR3 comprises 14 residues. CDR3 protein: CASSFRTGEETQYF. The CDR3 DNA reads as TGTGCCAGCAGCTTCCGGACAGGGGAAGAGACCCAGTACTTC.

The chain recombines TRBV7-2 with TRBJ1-1; TRBD1 aligns across 7 bases. The V segment lost 8 bases and the J segment 0 bases; nucleotides outside the gene matches: 6. CDR3 size: 14 residues. The germline V gene encodes CDR1 SGHTA and CDR2 FQGNSA. CDR3 sequence: CASGDRELNTEAFF. DNA for the CDR3: TGTGCCAGCGGAGACAGGGAGCTGAACACTGAAGCTTTCTTT.

The CDR3 protein is CASSQYVTARGYTF. DNA of the CDR3: TGCGCCAGCAGTCAATACGTGACAGCGCGGGGCTACACCTTC. The chain has TRBV23-1 and TRBJ1-2; a weak D match, TRBD1 (5 bases). TRBV23-1 falls under the ORF class, with uncertain function. There are 14 residues in the CDR3. Trimming cost V 1 base and J 8 bases, with 14 bases left between them.

The chain combines TRBV9 with TRBJ2-5; TRBD1 might be the D (6 bases). The V gene lost 4 bases and the J gene lost 4 bases, with 23 bases spanning the gap. Looked up from germline, CDR1 is SGDLS and CDR2 is YYNGEE. CDR3 length: 17 amino acids. This chain's CDR3 is CASSPPPGRGYGETQYF. The CDR3, as DNA: TGTGCCAGCAGCCCCCCCCCGGGCAGGGGTTACGGAGAGACCCAGTACTTC.

This clone was seen a single time. V and J are TRBV25-1 and TRBJ2-7; 9 bases agree with TRBD1. The CDR3 length is 14 residues. V lost 3 bases to trimming and J lost 3 bases; unmatched junction nucleotides: 3. Per germline, CDR1 MGHDK and CDR2 SYGVNS. The CDR3 sequence: CASSEDRGNYEQYF. CDR3 bases: TGTGCCAGCAGTGAGGACAGGGGAAACTACGAGCAGTACTTC.

Here the CDR3 reads CASSASSGTSTDTQYF. The DNA of the CDR3 is TGTGCCAGCAGCGCATCTAGCGGGACTAGCACAGATACGCAGTATTTT. The chain employs TRBV5-4 and TRBJ2-3; TRBD2 matches at 9 bases. The CDR3 is 16 amino acids. Germline CDR1 reads SGHNT; CDR2 reads YYREEE (reference sequence). Losses at the gene ends were 4 bases for V and 0 bases for J; bases not matched to a gene: 6.

The chain links TRBV7-8 to TRBJ1-2; 11 nucleotides align to TRBD1. Germline CDR1 SGHVS, CDR2 FQNEAQ. This CDR3 has 13 residues. With V trimmed by 5 bases and J by 8 bases, 4 bases remained unmatched. DNA of the CDR3: TGTGCCAGCAGCCCGGGACAGGGGGGAGGCTACACCTTC. Translated: CASSPGQGGGYTF. Looking up the rest from reference TRBV7-8 and TRBJ1-2 gives the full variable domain: GAGVSQSPRYKVAKRGQDVALRCDPISGHVSLFWYQQALGQGPEFLTYFQNEAQLDKSGLPSDRFFAERPEGSVSTLKIQRTQQEDSAVYLCASSPGQGGGYTFGSGTRLTVV.